Listed here are 17 T cell receptor beta chains from one sample, sequenced in a study of cytomegalovirus exposure and HLA in healthy donors. The primer mix had 60 Vbeta and 13 Jbeta primers. Using immunoSEQ multiplex PCR, the repertoire was profiled, and TCRdb retains in-frame clones only, with some absent. Of 90,000 or so clones listed, 75% to 85% were seen once; the top ten hold roughly 3.4%. Sequenced input: PBMCs. These receptors all stem from a man aged 25 to 45 in good health and CMV-seropositive.

This clone was counted once. CDR3 amino acids: CASSEYSYGRTGSPLHF. CDR3 bases: TGTGCCAGCAGTGAATATTCCTATGGCAGGACAGGTTCACCCCTCCACTTT. This chain uses TRBV25-1 with TRBJ1-6, with TRBD1 identical over 7 bases. The germline V gene has CDR1 MGHDK and CDR2 SYGVNS. The CDR3 sequence is 17 residues long. J gave up 9 bases and V 0 bases, and 11 bases lay outside the gene matches.

V is TRBV18 and J is TRBJ2-7; 9 bases are shared with TRBD2. With V trimmed by 3 bases and J by 5 bases, 8 bases remained unmatched. The CDR3 covers 15 residues. Germline V lookup: CDR1 KGHSH, CDR2 LQKENI. Here the CDR3 reads CASSPTGGRAHEQYF. The CDR3 nucleotides read TGTGCCAGCTCACCCACTGGCGGGAGGGCCCACGAGCAGTACTTC.

Remarks on this clone: Lacking the conserved final phenylalanine or tryptophan, this CDR3 likely reflects a read error. The chain recombines TRBV5-6 with TRBJ1-2; 7 bases fit TRBD1. CDR3 length: 16 amino acids. J was trimmed by 1 base and V by 2 bases; bases with no gene match: 8. CDR1 and CDR2 from the germline V gene are SGHDT and YYEEEE. The CDR3 DNA follows: TGTGCCAGCAGCTTCGGGGACAGAAAGCTTAACTATGGCTACACCCTC. This translates into CASSFGDRKLNYGYTL.

The chain carries TRBV27 and TRBJ1-1, with TRBD1 matching 7 bases. CDR1 and CDR2 (germline): MNHEY, SMNVEV (reference sequence). The V segment lost 4 bases and the J segment 5 bases; nucleotides outside the gene matches: 7. The CDR3 covers 14 residues. The CDR3 loop is CASSYYRGDTEAFF. The DNA of the CDR3 is TGTGCCAGCAGTTACTACAGGGGTGATACTGAAGCTTTCTTT.

This clone was recorded only once. The V and J genes are TRBV28 and TRBJ2-7; 16 nucleotides line up with TRBD2. The trim removed 5 bases at V and 3 bases at J, leaving 16 bases unmatched. Germline V lookup: CDR1 MDHEN, CDR2 SYDVKM. CDR3 length: 20 residues. This chain's CDR3 is CASSPLGSLGTSGRVYEQYF. The CDR3 nucleotides are TGTGCCAGCAGTCCTTTAGGGTCCCTCGGGACTAGCGGGAGGGTCTACGAGCAGTACTTC.

This chain connects TRBV7-2 to TRBJ2-1; 7 bases agree with TRBD2. In germline, CDR1 is SGHTA, CDR2 FQGNSA. V shed 4 bases, J shed 9 bases, and the junction held 12 bases outside the gene matches. The length of the CDR3 is 15 residues. CDR3 sequence (DNA): TGTGCCAGCAGCTGGGGCGGGAGCGGGTCGGCTGAGCAGTTCTTC. This codes for CASSWGGSGSAEQFF.

The chain joins TRBV7-8 to TRBJ2-1; TRBD2 agrees at 12 bases. This CDR3 comprises 14 residues. Germline CDR1 and CDR2: SGHVS and FQNEAQ. Unmatched junction bases numbered 3, after V lost 5 bases and J lost 7 bases. Written as DNA, the CDR3 is TGTGCCAGCAGCCAGACTAGCGGGGGTAATGAGCAGTTCTTC. This translates into CASSQTSGGNEQFF.

V is TRBV7-2 and J is TRBJ1-6; D remains ambiguous. CDR1 is SGHTA, CDR2 FQGNSA, per germline. The CDR3 extends over 15 amino acids. Trimming took off 3 bases at V and 9 bases at J, with 15 bases between the two ends. Here the CDR3 reads CASSFSGVKASPLHF. The CDR3 DNA reads as TGTGCCAGCAGCTTCAGCGGGGTAAAGGCTTCACCCCTCCACTTT.

There are a few counts of this clone. As DNA, the CDR3 is TGCGCCAGCAGCTTGGAAGGGACAGGGAATGGCAATCAGCCCCAGCATTTT. It yields the protein CASSLEGTGNGNQPQHF. The rearrangement joins TRBV5-1 to TRBJ1-5; 9 bases line up with TRBD1. Germline V CDR1 and CDR2: SGHRS, YFSETQ. Unmatched junction bases numbered 6, after V lost 0 bases and J lost 2 bases. This CDR3 is built from 17 residues.

In its sample, this clone was seen a few times. The chain has TRBV6-5 and TRBJ1-1; TRBD1 aligns across 7 bases. This CDR3 is 14 amino acids long. Germline CDR1 reads MNHEY; CDR2 reads SVGAGI. The V and J ends lost 6 bases and 1 base, in that order; junction bases with no gene match: 5. The CDR3 sequence is CASRKGGGNTEAFF. The CDR3, as DNA: TGTGCCAGCAGGAAAGGGGGCGGGAACACTGAAGCTTTCTTT.

V is TRBV5-1 and J is TRBJ2-3; the D is unclear. V was trimmed by 0 bases and J by 10 bases, leaving 12 bases between them. Germline lookup yields CDR1 SGHRS and CDR2 YFSETQ. The CDR3 runs to 13 residues. Here the CDR3 reads CASSLALADPQYF. The CDR3 DNA reads as TGCGCCAGCAGCTTGGCTCTTGCGGATCCGCAGTATTTT.

The rearrangement uses TRBV6-6 and TRBJ1-6; a possible D gene is TRBD1 (5 bases). The CDR3 is 15 amino acids. The germline V and J ends were trimmed by 0 bases and 10 bases, with 13 bases remaining between them. The germline CDR1 and CDR2 sequences are MNHNY and SVGAGI (reference sequence). For the CDR3, the DNA is TGTGCCAGCAGTTACTCATCAGGGTTAGGGTCACCCCTCCACTTT. Protein: CASSYSSGLGSPLHF.

The V gene is TRBV5-1, the J gene TRBJ2-1, with 7 bases identical to TRBD1. Germline assignment: CDR1 SGHRS and CDR2 YFSETQ. V was clipped by 4 bases and J by 7 bases; unmatched bases: 8. The length of the CDR3 is 14 residues. CDR3: CASSLGTEVNEQFF. CDR3 sequence (DNA): TGCGCCAGCAGCCTCGGGACAGAGGTAAATGAGCAGTTCTTC.

This clone appeared a few times. The chain uses TRBV15 and TRBJ2-7; no clear D. V was pared by 0 bases and J by 3 bases, with 9 bases between. Germline V lookup: CDR1 LNHNV, CDR2 YYDKDF (reference sequence). This CDR3 region has 14 residues. CDR3 bases: TGTGCCACCAGCAGAGATCTGGGCAGCTACGAGCAGTACTTC. Translated: CATSRDLGSYEQYF.

This clone was found once. The chain joins TRBV5-1 to TRBJ2-1; D gene uncertain. The germline gives CDR1 SGHRS, CDR2 YFSETQ. This CDR3 is 15 amino acids long. The ends were cut back, 1 base at V and 0 bases at J, with 8 bases in the middle. The CDR3 coding sequence is TGCGCCAGCAGCTTGCTTGCGGCCTCCTACAATGAGCAGTTCTTC. Protein: CASSLLAASYNEQFF.

The rearrangement uses TRBV18 and TRBJ2-2; 9 nucleotides align to TRBD2. Trimming took 1 base from V and 5 from J; bases not matched to a gene: 2. This CDR3 is built from 15 residues. Germline V gives CDR1 KGHSH, CDR2 LQKENI. DNA of the CDR3: TGTGCCAGCTCACCACAAAGCGGGAGGACCGGGGAGCTGTTTTTT. It codes for CASSPQSGRTGELFF.

The J gene is TRBJ2-5, the V gene TRBV27, with 8 bases that match TRBD2. The J call may be faulty, since TRBJ2-7 better matches the DNA end. CDR1 and CDR2 (germline): MNHEY, SMNVEV (reference sequence). The CDR3 runs to 15 residues. CDR3 region: CASSSTSGGPHEQYF. In DNA form, the CDR3 reads TGTGCCAGCAGCAGTACTAGCGGAGGCCCCCACGAGCAGTACTTC.